This T cell receptor beta chain was sequenced during a study of response to subunit inactivated influenza vaccine. The length of the CDR3 is 16 residues. From germline, CDR1 is DFQATT and CDR2 SNEGSKA (reference sequence). V shed 3 bases and J 0 bases; nucleotides not matched to a gene: 7. TCRdb recomputed calls from the RT-PCR reads with MiXCR, one row per CDR3 protein. The table records around 580,000 distinct CDR3 sequences, less than 15% of them present only once. This clonotype was observed a few times. This receptor was identified in a man aged 45-60 years who received an inactivated influenza vaccine. Source: PBMCs from blood, taken 11 to 12 days after vaccination. V gene TRBV20-1 combines with J gene TRBJ2-2; 7 positions agree with TRBD1. CDR3 in amino acids: CSASSWGTANTGELFF. The CDR3 coding sequence is TGCAGTGCTAGTTCTTGGGGGACAGCGAACACCGGGGAGCTGTTTTTT.